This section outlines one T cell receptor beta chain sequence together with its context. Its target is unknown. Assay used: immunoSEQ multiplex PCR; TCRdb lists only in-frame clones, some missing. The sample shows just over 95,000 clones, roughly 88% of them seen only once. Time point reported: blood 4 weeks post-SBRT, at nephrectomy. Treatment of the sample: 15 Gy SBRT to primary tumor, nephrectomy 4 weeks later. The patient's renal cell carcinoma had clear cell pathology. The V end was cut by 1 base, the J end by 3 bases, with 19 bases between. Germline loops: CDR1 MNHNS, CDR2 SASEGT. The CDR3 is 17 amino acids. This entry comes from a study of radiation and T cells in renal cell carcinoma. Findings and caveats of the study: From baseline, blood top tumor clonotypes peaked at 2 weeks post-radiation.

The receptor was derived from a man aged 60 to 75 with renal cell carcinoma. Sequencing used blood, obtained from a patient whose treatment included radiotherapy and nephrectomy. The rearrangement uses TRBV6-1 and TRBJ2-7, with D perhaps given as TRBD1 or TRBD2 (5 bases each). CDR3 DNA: TGTGCCAGCAGTGAAGACCCTCGGGACGGAACCTTCTACGAGCAGTACTTC. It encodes CASSEDPRDGTFYEQYF.